A single sample gave rise to the 11 T cell receptor beta chains below, sequenced in a study of T cells in Graves' hyperthyroidism and ophthalmopathy. RNA transcripts gave rise to amplified TCR beta CDR3 regions. First-round RT-PCR targeting the TCR CDR3 was performed with the HTBI primer set. MiXCR, run by TCRdb on the multiplex PCR reads, gives a single entry per CDR3 protein. The sample contains some 380,000 distinct CDR3 sequences, approximately 13% of which appear only once. The sample consisted of blood. The source of these receptors is a man aged 25 to 40 with Graves' hyperthyroidism that later progressed to Graves' ophthalmopathy.

This clonotype was detected only a few times. The genes are TRBV6-1 and TRBJ1-6; no definite D call. CDR1 is MNHNS and CDR2 is SASEGT in the germline V gene. CDR3 length equals 12 residues. The germline V and J ends were trimmed by 1 base and 15 bases, with 10 bases remaining between them. CDR3 bases: TGTGCCAGCAGTGAAGGTTCAGGACGCCTCCACTTT. This codes for CASSEGSGRLHF.

In its sample, this clonotype was seen many times. The V gene is TRBV6-1, the J gene TRBJ2-7; no clear D. The CDR3 is 13 amino acids. From germline, CDR1 is MNHNS and CDR2 SASEGT. Between the trimmed V and J ends, which lost 10 bases and 3 bases, there was a span of 16 bases. The CDR3 region is CATGSPLGYEQYF. CDR3 nucleotide sequence: TGTGCCACGGGTTCCCCTTTAGGCTACGAGCAGTACTTC.

V usage is TRBV24-1 and J usage is TRBJ1-5; no firm D call. Trimming pared 7 bases from V and 5 bases from J, leaving 11 bases between. Germline loops: CDR1 KGHDR, CDR2 SFDVKD. This CDR3 is 13 amino acids long. CDR3 sequence (DNA): TGTGCCACCAGAGGACGTGATGATCAGCCCCAGCATTTT. Protein: CATRGRDDQPQHF.

This clonotype was observed a few times. The chain combines TRBV20-1 with TRBJ2-7; TRBD2 matches 9 bases. Germline CDR1 and CDR2: DFQATT and SNEGSKA (reference sequence). J gave up 3 bases and V 6 bases, and 12 bases lay outside the gene matches. The CDR3 is 15 amino acids. The CDR3 nucleotides read TGCAGTGCCAAACCCCAGGGAGCGGGGGGCTACGAGCAGTACTTC. As protein: CSAKPQGAGGYEQYF.

In the case of this clonotype: Being one base from a much bigger clone, this may be a read error. The J gene is TRBJ1-2, the V gene TRBV19, with D possibly being TRBD1 (6 bases). Per the germline V gene, CDR1 is LNHDA and CDR2 is SQIVND (reference sequence). CDR3 length equals 15 residues. The CDR3 protein is CASSPADRPGYGCTF. The CDR3 DNA reads TGTGCCAGTAGTCCGGCCGACAGGCCCGGGTATGGCTGCACCTTC.

The chain uses TRBV20-1 and TRBJ2-7; possible D gene TRBD1, 6 bases. Germline values: CDR1 DFQATT, CDR2 SNEGSKA (reference sequence). Trimming cost V 0 bases and J 1 base, with 10 bases left between them. This CDR3 region has 14 residues. CDR3 sequence (DNA): TGCAGTGCTAGAGACTTGGACAGTTCCTACGAGCAGTACTTC. Translated: CSARDLDSSYEQYF.

This clonotype appeared many times. The chain recombines TRBV11-2 with TRBJ2-5; TRBD1 might be the D (6 bases). This CDR3 is 15 amino acids long. Deletions cut 1 base from V and 2 bases from J, with 11 bases between. Germline-derived CDR1 and CDR2 are SGHAT and FQNNGV. This CDR3 is CASSLVQGWQETQYF. CDR3 sequence (DNA): TGTGCCAGCAGCTTAGTTCAGGGGTGGCAAGAGACCCAGTACTTC.

This clonotype was seen repeatedly, ten times or more. The V gene is TRBV28, the J gene TRBJ1-1; D not certain. The length of the CDR3 is 14 residues. The germline CDR1 and CDR2 sequences are MDHEN and SYDVKM. V dropped 4 bases and J dropped 1 base, with 10 bases sitting between them. CDR3 residues: CASSWPGTNTEAFF. The CDR3 nucleotides are TGTGCCAGCAGTTGGCCAGGAACGAACACTGAAGCTTTCTTT. Complete variable domain (other parts from reference TRBV28 and TRBJ1-1): DVKVTQSSRYLVKRTGEKVFLECVQDMDHENMFWYRQDPGLGLRLIYFSYDVKMKEKGDIPEGYSVSREKKERFSLILESASTNQTSMYLCASSWPGTNTEAFFGQGTRLTVV.

Comment on this clonotype: This sequence may be a read error, since a much larger clone differs from it by one base. The chain links TRBV20-1 to TRBJ2-1, with D perhaps being TRBD1 or TRBD2 (5 bases each). The CDR3 has 14 residues. Germline CDR1 reads DFQATT; CDR2 reads SNEGSKA (reference sequence). The CDR3 DNA reads TGCAATGCTAGAGACCTACTAGGGGTTGGTGAGCAGTTCTTC. The encoded protein is CNARDLLGVGEQFF.

This clonotype showed up many times. This chain uses TRBV3-1 with TRBJ1-1; D ambiguous. This CDR3 spans 17 amino acids. Trimming took off 4 bases at V and 0 bases at J, with 18 bases between the two ends. The germline CDR1 and CDR2 sequences are LGHDT and YNNKEL (reference sequence). The CDR3 nucleotides are TGTGCCAGCAGCCCCGGTCGGCTACAGAGAATGAACACTGAAGCTTTCTTT. Translating gives CASSPGRLQRMNTEAFF.

The V call is TRBV6-5, the J call TRBJ1-4; the D is unclear. CDR3 length: 13 residues. Germline CDR1 is MNHEY and CDR2 is SVGAGI. Between the trimmed V and J ends, which lost 2 bases and 11 bases, there was a span of 12 bases. DNA of the CDR3: TGTGCCAGCAGTTACGGGGAGGTGGAGAAACTGTTTTTT. Translating it yields CASSYGEVEKLFF.